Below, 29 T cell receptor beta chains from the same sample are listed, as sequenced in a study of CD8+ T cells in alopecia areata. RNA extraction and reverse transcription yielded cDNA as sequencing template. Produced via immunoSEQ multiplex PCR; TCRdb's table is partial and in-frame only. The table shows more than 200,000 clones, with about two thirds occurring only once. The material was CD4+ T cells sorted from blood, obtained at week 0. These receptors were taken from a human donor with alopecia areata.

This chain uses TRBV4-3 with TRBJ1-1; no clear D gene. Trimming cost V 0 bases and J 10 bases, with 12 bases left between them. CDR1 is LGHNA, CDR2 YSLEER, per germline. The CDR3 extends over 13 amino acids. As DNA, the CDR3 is TGCGCCAGCAGCCAAGAGGGCCCCGGAACAGCTTTCTTT. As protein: CASSQEGPGTAFF.

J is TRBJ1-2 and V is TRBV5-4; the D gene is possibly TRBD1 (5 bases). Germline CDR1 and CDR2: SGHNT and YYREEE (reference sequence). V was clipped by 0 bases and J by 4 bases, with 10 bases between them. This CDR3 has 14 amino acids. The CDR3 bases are TGTGCCAGCAGCTTGGTTCCAGGGCCCTATGGCTACACCTTC. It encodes CASSLVPGPYGYTF. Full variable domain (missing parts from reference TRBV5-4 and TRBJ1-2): ETGVTQSPTHLIKTRGQQVTLRCSSQSGHNTVSWYQQALGQGPQFIFQYYREEENGRGNFPPRFSGLQFPNYSSELNVNALELDDSALYLCASSLVPGPYGYTFGSGTRLTVV.

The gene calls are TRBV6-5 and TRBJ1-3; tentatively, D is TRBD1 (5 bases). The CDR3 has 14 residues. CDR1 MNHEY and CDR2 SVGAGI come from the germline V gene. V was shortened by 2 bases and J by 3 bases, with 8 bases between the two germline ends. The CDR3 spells CASSYAGIGNTIYF. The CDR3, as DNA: TGTGCCAGCAGTTACGCAGGGATTGGAAACACCATATATTTT.

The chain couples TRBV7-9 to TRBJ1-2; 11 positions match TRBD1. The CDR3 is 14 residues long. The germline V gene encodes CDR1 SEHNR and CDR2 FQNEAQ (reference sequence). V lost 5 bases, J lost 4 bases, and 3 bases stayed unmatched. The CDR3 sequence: CASSTGTGGYGYTF. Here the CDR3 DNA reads TGTGCCAGCAGCACCGGGACAGGGGGCTATGGCTACACCTTC.

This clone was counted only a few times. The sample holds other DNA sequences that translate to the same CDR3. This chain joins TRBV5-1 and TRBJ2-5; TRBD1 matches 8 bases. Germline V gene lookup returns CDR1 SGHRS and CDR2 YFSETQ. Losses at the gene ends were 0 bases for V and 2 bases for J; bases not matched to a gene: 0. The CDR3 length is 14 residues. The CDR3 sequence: CASSLGQGQETQYF. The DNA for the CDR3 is TGCGCCAGCAGCTTGGGACAGGGGCAAGAGACCCAGTACTTC.

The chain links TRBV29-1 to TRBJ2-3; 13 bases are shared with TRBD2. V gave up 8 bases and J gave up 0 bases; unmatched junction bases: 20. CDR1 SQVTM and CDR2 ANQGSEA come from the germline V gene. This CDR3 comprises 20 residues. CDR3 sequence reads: CSSSPTSGGTAWTSTDTQYF. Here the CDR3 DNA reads TGCAGCTCCTCCCCGACTAGCGGGGGGACGGCATGGACTAGCACAGATACGCAGTATTTT.

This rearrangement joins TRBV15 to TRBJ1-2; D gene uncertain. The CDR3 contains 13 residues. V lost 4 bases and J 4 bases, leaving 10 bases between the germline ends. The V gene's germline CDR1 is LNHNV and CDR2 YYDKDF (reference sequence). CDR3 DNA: TGTGCCACCAGCAATGAGGGAGGCTATGGCTACACCTTC. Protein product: CATSNEGGYGYTF.

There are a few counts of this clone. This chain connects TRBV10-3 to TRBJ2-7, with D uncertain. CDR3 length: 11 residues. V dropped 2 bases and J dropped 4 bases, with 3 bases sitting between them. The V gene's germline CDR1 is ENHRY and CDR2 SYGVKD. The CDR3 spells CAISENYEQYF. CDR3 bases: TGTGCCATCAGTGAGAATTACGAGCAGTACTTC.

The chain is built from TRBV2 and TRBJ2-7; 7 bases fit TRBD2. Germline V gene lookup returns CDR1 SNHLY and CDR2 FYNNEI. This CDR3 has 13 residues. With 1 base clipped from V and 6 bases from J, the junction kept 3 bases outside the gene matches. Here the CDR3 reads CASSEGEGVEQYF. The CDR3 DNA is TGTGCCAGCAGTGAAGGGGAGGGAGTCGAGCAGTACTTC.

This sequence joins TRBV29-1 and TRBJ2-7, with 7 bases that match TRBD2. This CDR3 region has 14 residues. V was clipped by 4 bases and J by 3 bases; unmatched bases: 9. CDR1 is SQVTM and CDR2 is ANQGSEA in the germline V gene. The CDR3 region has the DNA TGCAGCGTTGCCGTGGAGCAGCGGGGCTACGAGCAGTACTTC. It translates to CSVAVEQRGYEQYF.

CDR3 bases: TGTGCCTGGAGTCGATTATCTGAGGGAGAAGCTTTCTTT. It translates to CAWSRLSEGEAFF. The rearrangement uses TRBV30 and TRBJ1-1, with D unresolved. Trimming left V 2 bases short and J 8 bases short, with 15 bases between. The CDR3 is 13 amino acids. Germline assignment: CDR1 GTSNPN and CDR2 SVGIG (reference sequence).

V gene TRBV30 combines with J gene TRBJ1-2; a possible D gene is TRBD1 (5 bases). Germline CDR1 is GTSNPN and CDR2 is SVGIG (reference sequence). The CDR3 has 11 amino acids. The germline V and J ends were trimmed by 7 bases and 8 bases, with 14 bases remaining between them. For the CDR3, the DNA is TGTGCCTTGGGGACTCTCGGGGGCTACACCTTC. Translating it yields CALGTLGGYTF.

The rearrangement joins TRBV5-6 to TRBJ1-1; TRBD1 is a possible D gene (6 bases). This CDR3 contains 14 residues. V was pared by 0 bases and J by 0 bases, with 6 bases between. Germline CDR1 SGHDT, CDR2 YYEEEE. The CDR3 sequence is CASSLGQVNTEAFF. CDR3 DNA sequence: TGTGCCAGCAGCTTGGGACAGGTGAACACTGAAGCTTTCTTT.

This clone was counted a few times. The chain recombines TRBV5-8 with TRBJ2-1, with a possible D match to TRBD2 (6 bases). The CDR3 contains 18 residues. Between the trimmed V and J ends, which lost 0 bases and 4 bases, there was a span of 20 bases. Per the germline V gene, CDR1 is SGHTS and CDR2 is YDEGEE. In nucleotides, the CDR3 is TGTGCCAGCAGCTTGGCCGAGGGACTGGCTGACGATTACAATGAGCAGTTCTTC. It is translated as CASSLAEGLADDYNEQFF.

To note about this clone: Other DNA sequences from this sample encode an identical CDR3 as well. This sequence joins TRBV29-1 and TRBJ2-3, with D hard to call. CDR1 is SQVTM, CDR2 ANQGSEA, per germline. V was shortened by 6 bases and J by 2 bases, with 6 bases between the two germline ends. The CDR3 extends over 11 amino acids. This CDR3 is CSVGITDTQYF. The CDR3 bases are TGCAGCGTGGGGATCACAGATACGCAGTATTTT.

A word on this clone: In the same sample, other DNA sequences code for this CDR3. Written as DNA, the CDR3 is TGTGCCAGCAGCTTGGCCGGTGGAGGGAACACTGAAGCTTTCTTT. This sequence encodes CASSLAGGGNTEAFF. This chain joins TRBV5-6 and TRBJ1-1; D is unresolved. Germline V lookup: CDR1 SGHDT, CDR2 YYEEEE. The CDR3 has 15 amino acids. Trimming removed 0 bases at V and 1 base at J, with 10 bases between.

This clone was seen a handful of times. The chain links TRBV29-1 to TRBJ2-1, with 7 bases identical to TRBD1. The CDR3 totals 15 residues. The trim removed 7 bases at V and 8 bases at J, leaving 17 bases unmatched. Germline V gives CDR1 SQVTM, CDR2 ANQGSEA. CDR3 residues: CSADQRGRIEDEQFF. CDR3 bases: TGCAGCGCCGATCAAAGGGGGCGCATTGAGGATGAGCAGTTCTTC.

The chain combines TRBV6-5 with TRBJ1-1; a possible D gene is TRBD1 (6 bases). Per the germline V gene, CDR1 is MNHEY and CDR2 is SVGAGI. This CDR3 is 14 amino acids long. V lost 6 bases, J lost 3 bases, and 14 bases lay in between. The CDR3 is CASRSQGRYTEAFF. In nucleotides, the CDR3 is TGTGCCAGCAGATCCCAGGGGCGGTACACTGAAGCTTTCTTT.

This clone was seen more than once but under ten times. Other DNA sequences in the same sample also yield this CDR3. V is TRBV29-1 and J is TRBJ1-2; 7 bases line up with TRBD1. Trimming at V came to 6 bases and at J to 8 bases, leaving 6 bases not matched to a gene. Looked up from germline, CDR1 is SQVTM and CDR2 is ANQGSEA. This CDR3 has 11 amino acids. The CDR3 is CSVGQAGGYTF. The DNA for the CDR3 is TGCAGCGTCGGACAGGCCGGAGGCTACACCTTC.

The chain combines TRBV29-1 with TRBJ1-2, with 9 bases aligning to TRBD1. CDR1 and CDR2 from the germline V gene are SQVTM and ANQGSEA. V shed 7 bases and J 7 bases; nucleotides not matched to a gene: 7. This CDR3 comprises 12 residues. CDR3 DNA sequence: TGCAGCGCCTGGACAGGGGCCGGTGGCTACACCTTC. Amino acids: CSAWTGAGGYTF.

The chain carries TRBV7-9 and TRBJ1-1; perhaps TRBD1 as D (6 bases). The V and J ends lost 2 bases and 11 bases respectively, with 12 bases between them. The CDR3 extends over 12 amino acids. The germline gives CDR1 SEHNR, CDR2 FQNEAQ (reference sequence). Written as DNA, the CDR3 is TGTGCCAGCAGCTTATCGGGGGCAGGCGCTTTCTTT. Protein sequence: CASSLSGAGAFF. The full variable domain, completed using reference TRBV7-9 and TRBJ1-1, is DTGVSQNPRHKITKRGQNVTFRCDPISEHNRLYWYRQTLGQGPEFLTYFQNEAQLEKSRLLSDRFSAERPKGSFSTLEIQRTEQGDSAMYLCASSLSGAGAFFGQGTRLTVV.

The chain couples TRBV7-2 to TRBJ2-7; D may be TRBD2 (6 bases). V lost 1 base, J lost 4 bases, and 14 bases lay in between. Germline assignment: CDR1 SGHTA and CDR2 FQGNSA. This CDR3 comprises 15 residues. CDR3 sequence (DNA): TGTGCCAGCAGCTTAGTTCGGGGGACGGTTTACGAGCAGTACTTC. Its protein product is CASSLVRGTVYEQYF.

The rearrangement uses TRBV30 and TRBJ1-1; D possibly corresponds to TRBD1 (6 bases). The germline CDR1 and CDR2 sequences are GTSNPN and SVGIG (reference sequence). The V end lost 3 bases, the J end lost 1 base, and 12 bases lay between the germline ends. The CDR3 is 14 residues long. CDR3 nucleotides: TGTGCCTGGAGGTCGGGACACCGGAACACTGAAGCTTTCTTT. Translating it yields CAWRSGHRNTEAFF.

The CDR3 nucleotides are TGCGCCAGCAGCTTGTGGACAGGGGGGTCCACCGGGGAGCTGTTTTTT. Protein product: CASSLWTGGSTGELFF. The chain recombines TRBV5-1 with TRBJ2-2; 10 nucleotides line up with TRBD1. The trim removed 1 base at V and 4 bases at J, leaving 4 bases unmatched. Germline CDR1 is SGHRS and CDR2 is YFSETQ. This CDR3 spans 16 amino acids.

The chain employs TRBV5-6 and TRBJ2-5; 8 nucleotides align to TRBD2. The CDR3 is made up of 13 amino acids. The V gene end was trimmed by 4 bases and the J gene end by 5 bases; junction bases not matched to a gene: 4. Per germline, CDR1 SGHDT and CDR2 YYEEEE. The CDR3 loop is CASSPLAVETQYF. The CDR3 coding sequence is TGTGCCAGCAGCCCACTAGCGGTGGAGACCCAGTACTTC.

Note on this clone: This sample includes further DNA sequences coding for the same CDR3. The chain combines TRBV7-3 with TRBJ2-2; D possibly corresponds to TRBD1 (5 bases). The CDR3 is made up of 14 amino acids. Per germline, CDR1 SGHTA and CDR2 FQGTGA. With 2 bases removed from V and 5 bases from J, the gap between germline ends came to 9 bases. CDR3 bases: TGTGCCAGCAGCTTAGCAGGGCGAACCGGGGAGCTGTTTTTT. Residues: CASSLAGRTGELFF.

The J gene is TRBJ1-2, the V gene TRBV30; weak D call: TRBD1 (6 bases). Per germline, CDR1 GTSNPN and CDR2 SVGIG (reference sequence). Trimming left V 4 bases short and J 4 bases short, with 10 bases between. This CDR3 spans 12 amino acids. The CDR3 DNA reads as TGTGCCTGGAATCAGGACAGCTATGGCTACACCTTC. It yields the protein CAWNQDSYGYTF.

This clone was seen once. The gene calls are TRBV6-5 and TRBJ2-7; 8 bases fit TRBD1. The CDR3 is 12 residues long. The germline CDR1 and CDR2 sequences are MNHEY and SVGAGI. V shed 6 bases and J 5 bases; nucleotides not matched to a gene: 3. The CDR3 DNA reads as TGTGCCAGCAGGCGACAGGGGAACGAGCAGTACTTC. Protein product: CASRRQGNEQYF.

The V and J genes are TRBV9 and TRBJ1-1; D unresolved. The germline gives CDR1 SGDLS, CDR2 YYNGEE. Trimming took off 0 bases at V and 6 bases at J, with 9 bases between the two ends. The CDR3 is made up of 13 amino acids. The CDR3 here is CASSVAPGSEAFF. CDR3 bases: TGTGCCAGCAGCGTAGCTCCGGGGTCTGAAGCTTTCTTT.